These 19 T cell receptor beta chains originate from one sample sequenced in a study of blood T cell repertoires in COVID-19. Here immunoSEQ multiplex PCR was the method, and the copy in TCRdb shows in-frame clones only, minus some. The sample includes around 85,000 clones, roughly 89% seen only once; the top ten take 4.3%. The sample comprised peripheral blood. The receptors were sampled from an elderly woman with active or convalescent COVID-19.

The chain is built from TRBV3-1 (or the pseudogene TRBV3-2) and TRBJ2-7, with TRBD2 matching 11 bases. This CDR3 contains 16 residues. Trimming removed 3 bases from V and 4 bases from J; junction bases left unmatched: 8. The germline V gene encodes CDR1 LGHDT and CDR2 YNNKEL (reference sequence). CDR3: CASSHPTSGRTYEQYF. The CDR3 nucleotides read TGTGCCAGCAGCCATCCTACTAGCGGGAGAACATACGAGCAGTACTTC.

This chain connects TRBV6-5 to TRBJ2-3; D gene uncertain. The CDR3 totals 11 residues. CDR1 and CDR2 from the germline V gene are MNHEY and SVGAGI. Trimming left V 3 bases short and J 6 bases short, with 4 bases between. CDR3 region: CASSYIDTQYF. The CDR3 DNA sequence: TGTGCCAGCAGTTATATTGATACGCAGTATTTT.

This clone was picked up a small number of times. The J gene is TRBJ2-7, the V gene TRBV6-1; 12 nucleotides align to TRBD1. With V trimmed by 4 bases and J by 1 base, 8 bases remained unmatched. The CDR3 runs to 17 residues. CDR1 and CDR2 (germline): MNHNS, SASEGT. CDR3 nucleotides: TGTGCCAGCAGTGTAACGGGACAGGGGGCAGGGTCCTACGAGCAGTACTTC. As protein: CASSVTGQGAGSYEQYF.

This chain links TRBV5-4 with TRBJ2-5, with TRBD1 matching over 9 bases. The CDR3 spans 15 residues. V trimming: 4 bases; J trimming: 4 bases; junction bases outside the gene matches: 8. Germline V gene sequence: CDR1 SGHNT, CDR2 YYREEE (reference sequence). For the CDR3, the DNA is TGTGCCAGCAGCACACGGACAGGGGCGAGAGAGACCCAGTACTTC. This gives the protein CASSTRTGARETQYF.

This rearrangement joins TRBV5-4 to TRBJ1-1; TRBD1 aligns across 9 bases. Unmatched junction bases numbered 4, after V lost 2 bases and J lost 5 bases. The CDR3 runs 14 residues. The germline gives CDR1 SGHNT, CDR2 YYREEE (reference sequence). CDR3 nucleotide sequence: TGTGCCAGCAGCTTTGGACAGGGGTTGACTGAAGCTTTCTTT. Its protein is CASSFGQGLTEAFF.

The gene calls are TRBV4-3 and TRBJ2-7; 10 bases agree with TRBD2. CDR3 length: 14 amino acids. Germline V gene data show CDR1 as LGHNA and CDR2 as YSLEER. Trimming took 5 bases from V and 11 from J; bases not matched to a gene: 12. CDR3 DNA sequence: TGCGCCAGCAGCTCTAGGACTAGCGGAGATGTCAAGTACTTC. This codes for CASSSRTSGDVKYF.

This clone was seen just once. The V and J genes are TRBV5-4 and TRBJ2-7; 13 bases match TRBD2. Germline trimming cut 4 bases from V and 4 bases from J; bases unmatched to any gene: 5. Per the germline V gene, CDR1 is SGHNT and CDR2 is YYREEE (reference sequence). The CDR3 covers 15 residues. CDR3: CASSPRTSGSYEQYF. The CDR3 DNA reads TGTGCCAGCAGCCCGCGGACTAGCGGGAGTTACGAGCAGTACTTC.

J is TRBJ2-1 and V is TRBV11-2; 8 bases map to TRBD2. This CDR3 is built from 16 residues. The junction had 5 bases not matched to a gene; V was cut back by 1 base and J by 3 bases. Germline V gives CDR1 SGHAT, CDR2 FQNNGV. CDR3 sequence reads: CASSLVPSGFYNEQFF. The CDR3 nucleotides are TGTGCCAGCAGCTTAGTCCCTAGCGGGTTCTACAATGAGCAGTTCTTC.

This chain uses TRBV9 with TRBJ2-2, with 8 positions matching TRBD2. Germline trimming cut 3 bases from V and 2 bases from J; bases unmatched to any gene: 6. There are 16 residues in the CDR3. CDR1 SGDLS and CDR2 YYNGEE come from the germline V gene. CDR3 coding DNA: TGTGCCAGCAGCGACGGGACTAGACTTAACACCGGGGAGCTGTTTTTT. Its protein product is CASSDGTRLNTGELFF. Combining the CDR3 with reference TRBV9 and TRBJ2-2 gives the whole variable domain DSGVTQTPKHLITATGQRVTLRCSPRSGDLSVYWYQQSLDQGLQFLIQYYNGEERAKGNILERFSAQQFPDLHSELNLSSLELGDSALYFCASSDGTRLNTGELFFGEGSRLTVL.

The CDR3 DNA reads as TGTGCCAGCAGCCTTCAATTCGGGGCTGGAAACACCATATATTTT. As protein: CASSLQFGAGNTIYF. The chain uses TRBV11-2 and TRBJ1-3, with unresolved D. This CDR3 region has 15 residues. The V end was cut by 5 bases, the J end by 2 bases, with 13 bases between. Looked up from germline, CDR1 is SGHAT and CDR2 is FQNNGV.

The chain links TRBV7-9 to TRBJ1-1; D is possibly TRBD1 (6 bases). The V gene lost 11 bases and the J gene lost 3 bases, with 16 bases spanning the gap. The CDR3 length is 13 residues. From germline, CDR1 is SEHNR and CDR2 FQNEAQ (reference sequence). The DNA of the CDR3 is TGTGCCGGAGCAGGGGCTGGGGACACTGAAGCTTTCTTT. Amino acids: CAGAGAGDTEAFF.

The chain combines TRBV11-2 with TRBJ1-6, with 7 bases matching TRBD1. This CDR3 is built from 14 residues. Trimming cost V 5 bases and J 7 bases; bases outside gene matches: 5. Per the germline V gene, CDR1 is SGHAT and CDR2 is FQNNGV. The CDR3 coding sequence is TGTGCCAGCAGCATAACAGGGGAGAATTCACCCCTCCACTTT. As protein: CASSITGENSPLHF.

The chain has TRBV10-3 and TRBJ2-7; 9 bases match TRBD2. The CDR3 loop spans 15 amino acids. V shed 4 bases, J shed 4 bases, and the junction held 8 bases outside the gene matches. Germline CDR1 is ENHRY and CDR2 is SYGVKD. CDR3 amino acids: CAISGRGGAPYEQYF. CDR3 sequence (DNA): TGTGCCATCAGTGGGCGGGGGGGAGCCCCTTACGAGCAGTACTTC.

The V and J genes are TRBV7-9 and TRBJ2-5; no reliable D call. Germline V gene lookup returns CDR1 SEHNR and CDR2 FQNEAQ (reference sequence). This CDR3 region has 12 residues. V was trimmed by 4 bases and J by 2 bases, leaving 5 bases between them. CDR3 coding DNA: TGTGCCAGCAGCTCGTTACAAGAGACCCAGTACTTC. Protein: CASSSLQETQYF. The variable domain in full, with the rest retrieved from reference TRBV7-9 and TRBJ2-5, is DTGVSQNPRHKITKRGQNVTFRCDPISEHNRLYWYRQTLGQGPEFLTYFQNEAQLEKSRLLSDRFSAERPKGSFSTLEIQRTEQGDSAMYLCASSSLQETQYFGPGTRLLVL.

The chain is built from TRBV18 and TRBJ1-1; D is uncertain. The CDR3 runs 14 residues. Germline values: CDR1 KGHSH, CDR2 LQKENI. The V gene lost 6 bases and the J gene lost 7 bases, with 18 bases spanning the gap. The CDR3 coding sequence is TGTGCCAGCTCTTCTACATCAGGTGAAATTGAAGCTTTCTTT. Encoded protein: CASSSTSGEIEAFF.

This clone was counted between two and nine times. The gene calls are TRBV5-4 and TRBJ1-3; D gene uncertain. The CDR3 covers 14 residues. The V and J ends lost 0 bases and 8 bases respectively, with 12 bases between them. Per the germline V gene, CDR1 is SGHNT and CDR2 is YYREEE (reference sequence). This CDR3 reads CASSLAKHQDTIYF. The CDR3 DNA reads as TGTGCCAGCAGCTTGGCAAAACATCAAGACACCATATATTTT.

CDR3 in DNA: TGTGCCAGCAGTATTATGGGAGGGTACAATGAGCAGTTCTTC. Its translation is CASSIMGGYNEQFF. The chain is built from TRBV6-5 and TRBJ2-1; 7 nucleotides line up with TRBD2. V lost 5 bases and J lost 4; bases outside the gene matches: 5. CDR1 is MNHEY and CDR2 is SVGAGI in the germline V gene. This CDR3 is 14 amino acids long.

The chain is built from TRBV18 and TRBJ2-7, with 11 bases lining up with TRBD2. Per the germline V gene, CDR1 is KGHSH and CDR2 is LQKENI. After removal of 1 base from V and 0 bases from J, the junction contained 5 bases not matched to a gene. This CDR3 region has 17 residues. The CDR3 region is CASSPRTSGSGSYEQYF. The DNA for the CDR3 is TGTGCCAGCTCACCACGTACTAGCGGGAGTGGCTCCTACGAGCAGTACTTC.

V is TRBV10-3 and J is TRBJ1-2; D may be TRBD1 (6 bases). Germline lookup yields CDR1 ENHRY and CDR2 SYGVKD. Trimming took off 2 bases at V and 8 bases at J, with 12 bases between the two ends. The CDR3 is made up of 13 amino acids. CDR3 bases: TGTGCCATCAGTGAGCCTGGGACATACGGCTACACCTTC. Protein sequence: CAISEPGTYGYTF.